The rows below give T cell receptor beta chains drawn from one sample of a study of shared clonotypes between healthy human individuals. TCRdb's copy holds only in-frame clones and misses some; the assay was immunoSEQ multiplex PCR. The table shows some 2.1 million clones, with 90% to 95% occurring only once. Sequenced input: naive CD8+ T cells from PBMCs. The receptor set was obtained from a man younger than 35 in good health. Some clones in this sample may be carry-over from other donors' samples. The CDR3 runs from the conserved cysteine through the conserved F or W. A D gene is named only where the DNA matches it firmly.

d_gene,v_gene,len,j_gene,CDR3aa,CDR3nt
-,TRBV11-2,15,TRBJ2-7,CASSLGVGATDEQYF,TGTGCCAGCAGCTTAGGGGTAGGGGCCACCGACGAGCAGTACTTC
TRBD2,TRBV7-9,12,TRBJ2-7,CASSPGGYEQYF,TGTGCCAGCAGCCCGGGGGGTTACGAGCAGTACTTC
-,TRBV7-9,19,TRBJ2-1,CASSYPTAGGQKPYNEQFF,TGTGCCAGCAGCTACCCTACTGCCGGCGGCCAAAAACCCTACAATGAGCAGTTCTTC
TRBD2,TRBV7-9,16,TRBJ2-2,CASSSLAGGPSGELFF,TGTGCCAGCAGCTCTTTAGCGGGAGGGCCGTCCGGGGAGCTGTTTTTT
TRBD2,TRBV11-2,15,TRBJ2-3,CASRTPSGSQDTQYF,TGTGCCAGCAGAACTCCTAGCGGGAGTCAGGATACGCAGTATTTT
-,TRBV19,15,TRBJ2-3,CASRGSAPSTDTQYF,TGTGCCAGTAGAGGCAGCGCTCCTAGCACAGATACGCAGTATTTT
-,TRBV6-6,13,TRBJ2-3,CASMHPPVVTQYF,TGTGCCAGCATGCACCCGCCGGTCGTAACGCAGTATTTT
-,TRBV7-9,15,TRBJ2-7,CASSPSVGTIYEQYF,TGTGCCAGCAGCCCCTCCGTGGGGACAATCTACGAGCAGTACTTC
-,TRBV4-1,15,TRBJ2-7,CASSHPKGGTYEQYF,TGCGCCAGCAGCCACCCCAAGGGGGGAACCTACGAGCAGTACTTC
TRBD2,TRBV28,18,TRBJ2-7,CASSSHGTSGRSSYEQYF,TGTGCCAGCAGTTCCCATGGGACTAGCGGGAGGAGCTCCTACGAGCAGTACTTC
-,TRBV18,13,TRBJ1-5,CASSAGPLEPQHF,TGTGCCAGCTCAGCTGGCCCGCTCGAGCCCCAGCATTTT